The rows below give T cell receptor beta chains drawn from one sample of a study of cytomegalovirus exposure and HLA in healthy donors. Clones were sequenced by immunoSEQ multiplex PCR, and TCRdb holds only the in-frame ones, with some missing. The sample lists 150,000 to 200,000 clones, about four fifths occurring once. The sequenced sample was PBMCs. The receptor set was obtained from a woman younger than 30 in good health and CMV-seronegative. Each CDR3 is given with its conserved first and last residue. D genes are given only for firm matches. Rows may omit the clone size; those that give it use once, few, many or a size class.

cdr3_nt: TGTGCCAGCAGCGTAGCTAGCGGGAGTGTCGATGAGCAGTTCTTC
cdr3_aa: CASSVASGSVDEQFF
j_call: TRBJ2-1
d_call: TRBD2
v_call: TRBV9
clone_size: NA
cdr3_length: 15

cdr3_nt: TGTGCCAGCAGCTCCATCGCCTGGGCGAACACTGAAGCTTTCTTT
cdr3_aa: CASSSIAWANTEAFF
j_call: TRBJ1-1
d_call: NA
v_call: TRBV7-9
clone_size: NA
cdr3_length: 15

cdr3_nt: TGTGCCAGTAGACCCTCCGGACTAGCGGGTCCTGAGACCCAGTACTTC
cdr3_aa: CASRPSGLAGPETQYF
j_call: TRBJ2-5
d_call: TRBD2
v_call: TRBV19
clone_size: NA
cdr3_length: 16

cdr3_nt: TGCGCCAGCAGCCAAGGGGGGGGTGGGCATGGCTACACCTTC
cdr3_aa: CASSQGGGGHGYTF
j_call: TRBJ1-2
d_call: NA
v_call: TRBV4-1
clone_size: NA
cdr3_length: 14

cdr3_nt: TGTGCCAGCAGCTTAGCGGGGGGGCAGGGTGGCAACGTCCTGACTTTC
cdr3_aa: CASSLAGGQGGNVLTF
j_call: TRBJ2-6
d_call: NA
v_call: TRBV7-2
clone_size: NA
cdr3_length: 16

cdr3_nt: TGTTCCAGCAGGCTAGGACAGACTACAGACGCAACTAATGAAAAACTGTTTTTT
cdr3_aa: CSSRLGQTTDATNEKLFF
j_call: TRBJ1-4
d_call: NA
v_call: TRBV7-9
clone_size: NA
cdr3_length: 18

cdr3_nt: TGTGCCAGCAGCTTGCGGTTAACCTCCCAAGAGACCCAGTACTTC
cdr3_aa: CASSLRLTSQETQYF
j_call: TRBJ2-5
d_call: NA
v_call: TRBV5-4
clone_size: NA
cdr3_length: 15

cdr3_nt: TGTGCCAGCAGCTTAGCAGGGCGGGCCGGGGAGCTGTTTTTT
cdr3_aa: CASSLAGRAGELFF
j_call: TRBJ2-2
d_call: NA
v_call: TRBV7-9
clone_size: NA
cdr3_length: 14

cdr3_nt: TGCAGCGTGGGGGGCGGCTCCGGACTAGCGGGTTTACTTGGGGGTGAGCAGTTCTTC
cdr3_aa: CSVGGGSGLAGLLGGEQFF
j_call: TRBJ2-1
d_call: TRBD2
v_call: TRBV29-1
clone_size: once
cdr3_length: 19

cdr3_nt: TGCAGCGTTGAATTACCGGCAGGGGGCTCCTACAATGAGCAGTTCTTC
cdr3_aa: CSVELPAGGSYNEQFF
j_call: TRBJ2-1
d_call: TRBD1
v_call: TRBV29-1
clone_size: once
cdr3_length: 16

cdr3_nt: TGCGCCAGCAGCGGACAGAACTATGGCTACACCTTC
cdr3_aa: CASSGQNYGYTF
j_call: TRBJ1-2
d_call: NA
v_call: TRBV5-1
clone_size: few
cdr3_length: 12

cdr3_nt: TGTGCCAGGGGGGACAGCTACTCTGGAAACACCATATATTTT
cdr3_aa: CARGDSYSGNTIYF
j_call: TRBJ1-3
d_call: TRBD1
v_call: TRBV6-1
clone_size: few
cdr3_length: 14

cdr3_nt: TGCGCCAGCAGCGCCCAGGGAACCCAGTACGAGCAGTACTTC
cdr3_aa: CASSAQGTQYEQYF
j_call: TRBJ2-7
d_call: NA
v_call: TRBV5-1
clone_size: NA
cdr3_length: 14

cdr3_nt: TGTGCCAGCCCCGATAACAGGGCGAACACCGGGGAGCTGTTTTTT
cdr3_aa: CASPDNRANTGELFF
j_call: TRBJ2-2
d_call: NA
v_call: TRBV25-1
clone_size: once
cdr3_length: 15

cdr3_nt: TGTGCCAGTAGTTCATCCCGGGACAGGGAGACCTATGGCTACACCTTC
cdr3_aa: CASSSSRDRETYGYTF
j_call: TRBJ1-2
d_call: TRBD1
v_call: TRBV19
clone_size: NA
cdr3_length: 16